The rows below give T cell receptor beta chains drawn from one sample of a study of spatial heterogeneity in lung cancer. TCRdb re-analysed the 5' RACE reads in MiXCR, keeping a single row per CDR3 protein. The profile shows about 100,000 distinct CDR3 sequences, nearly 4.5% of them singletons. The sample in question was lung tumor tissue, obtained at surgery. The origin of the receptors is a male donor with early-stage non-small cell lung cancer. Each CDR3 is given with its conserved first and last residue. Each record gives: V gene, J gene, CDR3 length, CDR3 protein.

V gene: TRBV18
J gene: TRBJ2-1
CDR3 length: 13
CDR3 protein: CASSSTGSAEQFF

V gene: TRBV24-1
J gene: TRBJ2-1
CDR3 length: 14
CDR3 protein: CATGSSRWGDEQFF

V gene: TRBV28
J gene: TRBJ2-3
CDR3 length: 16
CDR3 protein: CASSPTWDRSLDTQYF

V gene: TRBV29-1
J gene: TRBJ2-2
CDR3 length: 12
CDR3 protein: CSALTGTGELFF

V gene: TRBV2
J gene: TRBJ2-7
CDR3 length: 11
CDR3 protein: CASSEVYEQYF

V gene: TRBV10-3
J gene: TRBJ2-7
CDR3 length: 15
CDR3 protein: CAISESGGGDDEQYF

V gene: TRBV6-1
J gene: TRBJ2-3
CDR3 length: 16
CDR3 protein: CASSRTSGRGTNTQYF

V gene: TRBV13
J gene: TRBJ2-3
CDR3 length: 17
CDR3 protein: CASSLRSSGIGADTQYF

V gene: TRBV6-5
J gene: TRBJ2-7
CDR3 length: 13
CDR3 protein: CASSLGLLYEQYF

V gene: TRBV7-9
J gene: TRBJ2-1
CDR3 length: 15
CDR3 protein: CASSERQALYNEQFF

V gene: TRBV20-1
J gene: TRBJ1-5
CDR3 length: 15
CDR3 protein: CSARGSQGPFQPQHF

V gene: TRBV20-1
J gene: TRBJ2-7
CDR3 length: 14
CDR3 protein: CSARDPTGASEQYF

V gene: TRBV14
J gene: TRBJ1-1
CDR3 length: 12
CDR3 protein: CASSLRTGQAFF

V gene: TRBV6-5
J gene: TRBJ1-4
CDR3 length: 17
CDR3 protein: CASSYSPASGRDEKLFF

V gene: TRBV29-1
J gene: TRBJ2-3
CDR3 length: 15
CDR3 protein: CSFCQRTGGIDTQYF

V gene: TRBV5-1
J gene: TRBJ2-7
CDR3 length: 19
CDR3 protein: CASSLAVAGESAWPYEQYF

V gene: TRBV2
J gene: TRBJ1-5
CDR3 length: 15
CDR3 protein: CATRGIMGSNQPQHF

V gene: TRBV3-1
J gene: TRBJ1-2
CDR3 length: 13
CDR3 protein: CASSQGRGYGYTF

V gene: TRBV7-9
J gene: TRBJ1-2
CDR3 length: 15
CDR3 protein: CASSSGTGGPYGYTF

V gene: TRBV4-2
J gene: TRBJ2-2
CDR3 length: 15
CDR3 protein: CASSQGDRSLGELFF